What follows are 32 T cell receptor beta chains derived from one specimen sequenced in a study of beta chain features in type 1 diabetes. Study conclusions and caveats: Across all four CD4+ subsets, people with type 1 diabetes showed modestly shorter TCRB CDR3s.

Investigators reverse transcribed all isolated RNA, so they sequenced expressed TCRB transcripts. The method was immunoSEQ multiplex PCR; TCRdb's version includes in-frame clones alone and lacks a portion of them. The sample holds more than 250,000 clones; approximately 15% are singletons and the top ten take around 0.015%. Their recognized antigens are unknown. The sample consisted of naive CD4+ T cells from blood. The receptors here all came from a man between 18 and 29 years old with type 1 diabetes.

As DNA, the CDR3 is TGTGCCAGTAGTAGCCAGGGGGCTTTTGAGCAGTTCTTC. Its protein is CASSSQGAFEQFF. This chain uses TRBV19 with TRBJ2-1, with 8 bases fitting TRBD1. The J segment lost 9 bases and the V segment lost 4 bases, leaving 5 bases of the junction unmatched. This CDR3 comprises 13 residues. Germline V gene data show CDR1 as LNHDA and CDR2 as SQIVND (reference sequence).

V usage is TRBV7-2 and J usage is TRBJ1-1, with 7 bases lining up with TRBD1. Germline V gene data show CDR1 as SGHTA and CDR2 as FQGNSA. With V trimmed by 5 bases and J by 11 bases, 11 bases remained unmatched. CDR3 length: 13 amino acids. CDR3 in amino acids: CASSAYRGSGAFF. The CDR3 DNA reads as TGTGCCAGCAGCGCGTACAGGGGCTCGGGGGCTTTCTTT.

The chain carries TRBV2 and TRBJ1-2; weak D call: TRBD1 (6 bases). Germline V gene data show CDR1 as SNHLY and CDR2 as FYNNEI. Trimming removed 6 bases from V and 5 bases from J, with 13 bases in between. The CDR3 consists of 13 residues. In DNA form, the CDR3 reads TGTGCCAGCAGCGACCAGGGGCGGTATGGCTACACCTTC. Amino acid sequence: CASSDQGRYGYTF.

This clone was counted only a few times. The chain employs TRBV7-9 and TRBJ1-4; 8 bases match TRBD1. Germline-derived CDR1 and CDR2 are SEHNR and FQNEAQ (reference sequence). The CDR3 covers 15 residues. Trimming at V came to 3 bases and at J to 8 bases, leaving 8 bases not matched to a gene. The CDR3 DNA is TGTGCCAGCAGCTTTTCGACAGGGGTAGGGGAAAAACTGTTTTTT. Encoded protein: CASSFSTGVGEKLFF. Variable domain in full (rest from reference TRBV7-9 and TRBJ1-4): DTGVSQNPRHKITKRGQNVTFRCDPISEHNRLYWYRQTLGQGPEFLTYFQNEAQLEKSRLLSDRFSAERPKGSFSTLEIQRTEQGDSAMYLCASSFSTGVGEKLFFGSGTQLSVL.

The V call is TRBV29-1, the J call TRBJ2-5; 14 nucleotides match TRBD2. This CDR3 comprises 15 residues. CDR1 and CDR2 (germline): SQVTM, ANQGSEA. Germline trimming cut 6 bases from V and 7 bases from J; bases unmatched to any gene: 10. CDR3 coding DNA: TGCAGCGTAGGAGGACTAGCGGGGGGCGGCGGGACCCAGTACTTC. Protein product: CSVGGLAGGGGTQYF.

The chain recombines TRBV11-3 with TRBJ2-1; D might be TRBD1 (5 bases). Germline V CDR1 and CDR2: SGHNT, YENEEA. The CDR3 is 15 amino acids. Trimming left V 3 bases short and J 2 bases short, with 11 bases between. The CDR3 loop is CASSLGTGAYNEQFF. The CDR3 coding sequence is TGTGCCAGCAGCTTGGGCACAGGAGCCTACAATGAGCAGTTCTTC. Supplemented by reference TRBV11-3 and TRBJ2-1, the full variable domain reads EAGVVQSPRYKIIEKKQPVAFWCNPISGHNTLYWYLQNLGQGPELLIRYENEEAVDDSQLPKDRFSAERLKGVDSTLKIQPAELGDSAVYLCASSLGTGAYNEQFFGPGTRLTVL.

The chain links TRBV6-6 to TRBJ2-7, with D tentatively TRBD1 (5 bases). Germline CDR1 MNHNY, CDR2 SVGAGI (reference sequence). Trimming cost V 0 bases and J 4 bases, with 7 bases left between them. The CDR3 consists of 13 residues. The DNA for the CDR3 is TGTGCCAGCAGTTACTCCAGGGTATACGAGCAGTACTTC. Translation gives CASSYSRVYEQYF.

This clone was seen a handful of times. The chain links TRBV7-6 to TRBJ2-4; D remains ambiguous. CDR1 and CDR2 (germline): SGHVS, FNYEAQ. The V gene lost 7 bases and the J gene lost 0 bases, with 13 bases spanning the gap. The CDR3 has 15 residues. The CDR3, as DNA: TGTGCCAGCAACCTAACCCTTCTAGCCAAAAACATTCAGTACTTC. It translates to CASNLTLLAKNIQYF.

This clone was counted only a few times. The chain recombines TRBV15 with TRBJ2-1, with 13 bases fitting TRBD2. Germline values: CDR1 LNHNV, CDR2 YYDKDF (reference sequence). After removal of 4 bases from V and 0 bases from J, the junction contained 3 bases not matched to a gene. CDR3 length: 17 residues. CDR3 sequence reads: CATSKLAGGTSYNEQFF. CDR3 in DNA: TGTGCCACCAGCAAACTAGCGGGGGGGACCTCCTACAATGAGCAGTTCTTC.

This clone appeared a few times. The V and J genes are TRBV11-2 and TRBJ2-4; 8 nucleotides agree with TRBD2. V shed 1 base, J shed 10 bases, and the junction held 9 bases outside the gene matches. The CDR3 contains 15 residues. Germline V gene sequence: CDR1 SGHAT, CDR2 FQNNGV. DNA of the CDR3: TGTGCCAGCAGCTTAGGCGCACCGGGAGGGAGGATTCAGTACTTC. Residues: CASSLGAPGGRIQYF.

J is TRBJ1-2 and V is TRBV28, with TRBD1 matching 7 bases. Germline trimming cut 7 bases from V and 2 bases from J; bases unmatched to any gene: 7. The CDR3 runs 14 residues. The germline gives CDR1 MDHEN, CDR2 SYDVKM. CDR3 DNA sequence: TGTGCCAGCATCCCGGGACAGCTAAACTATGGCTACACCTTC. It codes for CASIPGQLNYGYTF.

This clone was recorded a few times. The gene calls are TRBV2 and TRBJ2-2; 9 positions agree with TRBD1. In germline, CDR1 is SNHLY, CDR2 FYNNEI. The CDR3 spans 14 residues. Trimming took 7 bases from V and 6 from J; bases not matched to a gene: 6. The CDR3 sequence: CASNPDRGAGELFF. As DNA, the CDR3 is TGTGCCAGCAACCCGGACAGGGGTGCCGGGGAGCTGTTTTTT.

In this sample, this clone turned up a few times. The chain joins TRBV9 to TRBJ2-3, with D perhaps matching TRBD1 (5 bases). Germline CDR1 SGDLS, CDR2 YYNGEE. The CDR3 consists of 15 residues. V lost 0 bases and J lost 2, with 10 bases in between. The CDR3 region is CASSVVGGATDTQYF. DNA of the CDR3: TGTGCCAGCAGCGTAGTTGGTGGGGCCACAGATACGCAGTATTTT.

The CDR3 sequence: CASSYRGGNTEAFF. The CDR3 region has the DNA TGTGCCAGCAGCTACAGGGGGGGAAACACTGAAGCTTTCTTT. The J gene is TRBJ1-1, the V gene TRBV7-9, with 8 positions matching TRBD1. CDR1 is SEHNR and CDR2 is FQNEAQ in the germline V gene (reference sequence). Trimming cost V 4 bases and J 2 bases; bases outside gene matches: 3. The CDR3 consists of 14 residues.

This clone showed up just a few times. This chain connects TRBV6-5 to TRBJ1-5; 7 bases are shared with TRBD1. Germline V CDR1 and CDR2: MNHEY, SVGAGI. The V segment lost 5 bases and the J segment 5 bases; nucleotides outside the gene matches: 0. This CDR3 comprises 12 residues. CDR3 protein: CASSDRDQPQHF. As DNA, the CDR3 is TGTGCCAGCAGTGACAGGGATCAGCCCCAGCATTTT.

The CDR3 DNA reads as TGTGCCAGCAGCGTAGACGGACAGATTGGGGAGCAGTACTTC. Amino acid sequence: CASSVDGQIGEQYF. This chain links TRBV9 with TRBJ2-7; D possibly corresponds to TRBD1 (6 bases). Germline V gene data show CDR1 as SGDLS and CDR2 as YYNGEE. This CDR3 has 14 amino acids. V dropped 0 bases and J dropped 7 bases, with 14 bases sitting between them.

J is TRBJ2-5 and V is TRBV7-2; D might be TRBD1 (6 bases). The V gene lost 5 bases and the J gene lost 1 base, with 17 bases spanning the gap. The CDR3 loop spans 16 amino acids. Germline V gene lookup returns CDR1 SGHTA and CDR2 FQGNSA. In nucleotides, the CDR3 is TGTGCCAGCAGCCCCTCTAAAGGGGGAAGCCAAGAGACCCAGTACTTC. Translated, it gives CASSPSKGGSQETQYF.

This chain joins TRBV5-1 and TRBJ2-6, with a tentative D call TRBD1 (6 bases). There are 14 residues in the CDR3. Germline V lookup: CDR1 SGHRS, CDR2 YFSETQ. V shed 1 base and J shed 13 bases, with 15 bases lying between them. CDR3 bases: TGCGCCAGCAGCTTGTGGACAGAACTAAAAGTCCTGACTTTC. Its protein is CASSLWTELKVLTF. Based on the CDR3 plus reference TRBV5-1 and TRBJ2-6, the full variable domain is KAGVTQTPRYLIKTRGQQVTLSCSPISGHRSVSWYQQTPGQGLQFLFEYFSETQRNKGNFPGRFSGRQFSNSRSEMNVSTLELGDSALYLCASSLWTELKVLTFGAGSRLTVL.

The rearrangement links TRBV28 to TRBJ2-1; TRBD1 aligns across 8 bases. After removal of 7 bases from V and 5 bases from J, the junction contained 10 bases not matched to a gene. In germline, CDR1 is MDHEN, CDR2 SYDVKM. The CDR3 extends over 15 amino acids. DNA of the CDR3: TGTGCCAGCATCCGCCGGGACAGGACTCACAATGAGCAGTTCTTC. Encoded protein: CASIRRDRTHNEQFF.

This clone has just a few counts. For the CDR3, the DNA is TGCGCCAGCAGGGGCGGGAGTTTAAACACCGGGGAGCTGTTTTTT. The encoded protein is CASRGGSLNTGELFF. The rearrangement links TRBV5-1 to TRBJ2-2; 7 nucleotides agree with TRBD2. Trimming took 5 bases from V and 2 from J; bases not matched to a gene: 6. The CDR3 runs to 15 residues. The germline V gene encodes CDR1 SGHRS and CDR2 YFSETQ.

This clone was recorded a few times. The rearrangement joins TRBV9 to TRBJ2-1; 8 bases are a match to TRBD2. Germline V gene lookup returns CDR1 SGDLS and CDR2 YYNGEE. V trimming: 4 bases; J trimming: 0 bases; junction bases outside the gene matches: 6. This CDR3 region has 16 residues. The chain's CDR3 is CASSPTGGSSYNEQFF. The CDR3 DNA reads as TGTGCCAGCAGCCCTACGGGGGGGAGCTCCTACAATGAGCAGTTCTTC.

This sequence joins TRBV2 and TRBJ2-1, with D hard to call. The V and J ends lost 2 bases and 1 base respectively, with 12 bases between them. This CDR3 contains 16 residues. CDR1 is SNHLY and CDR2 is FYNNEI in the germline V gene. DNA for the CDR3: TGTGCCAGCAGTGAAAGACTCCTTAGATCCTACAATGAGCAGTTCTTC. Protein sequence: CASSERLLRSYNEQFF.

The genes are TRBV18 and TRBJ1-1; tentative D call: TRBD1 (5 bases). CDR1 KGHSH and CDR2 LQKENI come from the germline V gene. Trimming removed 3 bases at V and 5 bases at J, with 16 bases between. The CDR3 has 15 residues. The DNA of the CDR3 is TGTGCCAGCTCACCGGCTCAAGGGGCTGTAACTGAAGCTTTCTTT. Translation: CASSPAQGAVTEAFF.

The V gene is TRBV7-8, the J gene TRBJ2-1; maybe TRBD2 (6 bases). Germline-derived CDR1 and CDR2 are SGHVS and FQNEAQ. The CDR3 runs to 15 residues. V lost 1 base and J lost 4, with 11 bases in between. CDR3 protein: CASSLVRDLYNEQFF. The CDR3 region has the DNA TGTGCCAGCAGCTTAGTGAGGGACTTATACAATGAGCAGTTCTTC.

This clone has only a few counts. The chain couples TRBV7-2 to TRBJ2-7; 7 bases are shared with TRBD1. The V gene's germline CDR1 is SGHTA and CDR2 FQGNSA. The trim removed 2 bases at V and 6 bases at J, leaving 1 base unmatched. The CDR3 has 12 amino acids. DNA for the CDR3: TGTGCCAGCAGCTTACAGGGGGTCGAGCAGTACTTC. This translates into CASSLQGVEQYF.

A few counts support this clone. The chain carries TRBV4-3 and TRBJ2-1, with D tentatively TRBD2 (6 bases). The CDR3 loop spans 16 amino acids. Per the germline V gene, CDR1 is LGHNA and CDR2 is YSLEER. The V end lost 0 bases, the J end lost 6 bases, and 15 bases lay between the germline ends. CDR3 DNA: TGCGCCAGCAGCCAAGATCGTACCCGGAGGGGCAATGAGCAGTTCTTC. Its protein product is CASSQDRTRRGNEQFF.

This clone was picked up a small number of times. CDR3 sequence: CSAFGGTLQFF. CDR3 in DNA: TGCAGTGCCTTCGGAGGGACCTTACAGTTCTTC. The chain uses TRBV20-1 and TRBJ2-1; perhaps TRBD2 as D (6 bases). The germline V gene has CDR1 DFQATT and CDR2 SNEGSKA (reference sequence). This CDR3 is 11 amino acids long. V lost 6 bases, J lost 13 bases, and 16 bases lay in between.

This clone has just a few counts. The chain uses TRBV5-4 and TRBJ2-4; 7 positions agree with TRBD2. In germline, CDR1 is SGHNT, CDR2 YYREEE (reference sequence). This CDR3 is built from 18 residues. The V segment lost 4 bases and the J segment 0 bases; nucleotides outside the gene matches: 13. The chain's CDR3 is CASSADGLSGVAKNIQYF. In DNA form, the CDR3 reads TGTGCCAGCAGCGCCGATGGGTTAAGCGGGGTAGCCAAAAACATTCAGTACTTC.

This clone has more than one count but fewer than ten. This sequence joins TRBV28 and TRBJ1-2; 9 nucleotides agree with TRBD1. V was clipped by 6 bases and J by 4 bases; unmatched bases: 9. CDR3 length: 15 amino acids. CDR1 and CDR2 (germline): MDHEN, SYDVKM. CDR3 region: CASSPGQGLFYGYTF. CDR3 nucleotides: TGTGCCAGCAGCCCGGGACAGGGACTCTTCTATGGCTACACCTTC.

This clone has a handful of counts. J is TRBJ1-2 and V is TRBV4-3; no clear D. The germline CDR1 and CDR2 sequences are LGHNA and YSLEER. The CDR3 consists of 19 residues. V lost 0 bases to trimming and J lost 5 bases, with 25 bases between them. For the CDR3, the DNA is TGCGCCAGCAGCCAAGATTCAGTCGAAGACCTCCTTACCGGGTATGGCTACACCTTC. Its translation: CASSQDSVEDLLTGYGYTF.

In this sample, this clone turned up a few times. This rearrangement joins TRBV5-1 to TRBJ1-1; TRBD1 matches at 7 bases. Looked up from germline, CDR1 is SGHRS and CDR2 is YFSETQ. This CDR3 has 15 residues. Losses at the gene ends were 0 bases for V and 5 bases for J; bases not matched to a gene: 7. This CDR3 reads CASSLDRGFGTEAFF. CDR3 sequence (DNA): TGCGCCAGCAGCTTGGACAGGGGTTTTGGTACTGAAGCTTTCTTT. Full variable domain (remainder filled in from reference TRBV5-1 and TRBJ1-1): KAGVTQTPRYLIKTRGQQVTLSCSPISGHRSVSWYQQTPGQGLQFLFEYFSETQRNKGNFPGRFSGRQFSNSRSEMNVSTLELGDSALYLCASSLDRGFGTEAFFGQGTRLTVV.

The rearrangement links TRBV30 to TRBJ1-2; 7 nucleotides agree with TRBD1. Germline CDR1 GTSNPN, CDR2 SVGIG (reference sequence). V gave up 2 bases and J gave up 8 bases; unmatched junction bases: 8. The CDR3 spans 13 residues. CDR3 sequence reads: CAWSFRGTGGYTF. The DNA of the CDR3 is TGTGCCTGGAGTTTCAGGGGGACGGGAGGCTACACCTTC.